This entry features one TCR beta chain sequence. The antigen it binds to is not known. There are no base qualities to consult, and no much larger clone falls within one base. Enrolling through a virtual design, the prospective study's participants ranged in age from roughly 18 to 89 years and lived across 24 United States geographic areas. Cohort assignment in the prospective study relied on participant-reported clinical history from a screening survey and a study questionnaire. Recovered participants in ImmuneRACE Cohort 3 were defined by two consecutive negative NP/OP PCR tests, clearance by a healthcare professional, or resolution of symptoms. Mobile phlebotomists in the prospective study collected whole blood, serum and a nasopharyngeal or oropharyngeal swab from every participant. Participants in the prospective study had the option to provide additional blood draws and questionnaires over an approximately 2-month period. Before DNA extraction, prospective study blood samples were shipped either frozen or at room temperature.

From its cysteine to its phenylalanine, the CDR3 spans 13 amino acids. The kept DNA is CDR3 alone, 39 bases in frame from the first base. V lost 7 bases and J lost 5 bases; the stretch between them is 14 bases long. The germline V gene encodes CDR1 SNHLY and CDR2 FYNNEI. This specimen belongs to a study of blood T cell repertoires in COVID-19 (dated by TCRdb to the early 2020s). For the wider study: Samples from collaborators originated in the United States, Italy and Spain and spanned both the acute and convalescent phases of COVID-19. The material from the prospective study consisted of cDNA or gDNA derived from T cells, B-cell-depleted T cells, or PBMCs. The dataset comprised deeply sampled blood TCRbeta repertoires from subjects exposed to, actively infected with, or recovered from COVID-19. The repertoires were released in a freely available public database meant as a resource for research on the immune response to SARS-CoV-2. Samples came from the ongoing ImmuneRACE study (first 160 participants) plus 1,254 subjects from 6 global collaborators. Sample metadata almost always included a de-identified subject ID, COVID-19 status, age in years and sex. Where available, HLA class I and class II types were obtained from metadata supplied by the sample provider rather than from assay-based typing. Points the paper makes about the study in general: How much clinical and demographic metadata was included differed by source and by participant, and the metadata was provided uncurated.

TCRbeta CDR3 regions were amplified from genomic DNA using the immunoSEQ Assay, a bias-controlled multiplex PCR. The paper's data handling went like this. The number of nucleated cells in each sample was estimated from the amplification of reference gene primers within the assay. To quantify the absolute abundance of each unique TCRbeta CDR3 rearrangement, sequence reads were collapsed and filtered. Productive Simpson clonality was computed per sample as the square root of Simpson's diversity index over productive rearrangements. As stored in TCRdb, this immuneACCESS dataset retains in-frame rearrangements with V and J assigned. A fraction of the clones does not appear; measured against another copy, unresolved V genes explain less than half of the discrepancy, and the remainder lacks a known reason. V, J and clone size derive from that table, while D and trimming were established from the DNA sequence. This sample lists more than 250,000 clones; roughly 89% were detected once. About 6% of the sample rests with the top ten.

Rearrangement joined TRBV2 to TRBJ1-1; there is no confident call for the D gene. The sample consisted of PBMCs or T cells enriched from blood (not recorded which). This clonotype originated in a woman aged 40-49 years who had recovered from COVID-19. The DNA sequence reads TGTGCCAGCATGAGAGAGGGAAGAACTGAAGCTTTCTTT. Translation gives CASMREGRTEAFF.